The source of this T cell receptor beta chain is a study of OX40 agonist ivuxolimab in advanced cancers. Study details: Having had anti-PD-1, anti-PD-L1 or anti-CTLA-4 therapy before was allowed, and about 40% had some.

Clones were sequenced by immunoSEQ multiplex PCR, and TCRdb holds only the in-frame ones, with some missing. The sample yields more than 20,000 clones, just under 85% seen once. CDR3 length equals 14 residues. Germline values: CDR1 SGDLS, CDR2 YYNGEE. V gave up 3 bases and J gave up 4 bases, with 11 bases separating them. This clone is judged medium-sized. The receptor comes from an adult with an advanced solid tumor such as melanoma, head and neck, liver or kidney cancer. V is TRBV9 and J is TRBJ1-3; D not certain. The sample was CD4+ or CD8+ T cells sorted from blood, taken in a trial of the OX40 agonist ivuxolimab. This CDR3 reads CASSGGDAGNTIYF. CDR3 DNA sequence: TGTGCCAGCAGCGGAGGCGACGCGGGAAACACCATATATTTT.